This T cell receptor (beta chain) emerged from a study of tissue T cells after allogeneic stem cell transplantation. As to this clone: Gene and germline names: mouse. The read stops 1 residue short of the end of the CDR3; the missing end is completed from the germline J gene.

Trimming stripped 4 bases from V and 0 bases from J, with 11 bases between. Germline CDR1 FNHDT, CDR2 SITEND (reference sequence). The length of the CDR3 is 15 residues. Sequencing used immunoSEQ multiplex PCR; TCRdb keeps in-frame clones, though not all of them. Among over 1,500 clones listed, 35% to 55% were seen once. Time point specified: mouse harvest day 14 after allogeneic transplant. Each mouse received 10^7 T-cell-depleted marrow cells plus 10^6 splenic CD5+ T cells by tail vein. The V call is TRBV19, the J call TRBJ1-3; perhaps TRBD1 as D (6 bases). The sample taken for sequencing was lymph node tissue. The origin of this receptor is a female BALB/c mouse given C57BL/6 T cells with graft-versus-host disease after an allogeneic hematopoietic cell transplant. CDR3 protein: CASSPGTNSGNTLYF. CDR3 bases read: TGTGCCAGCAGTCCTGGGACAAATTCTGGAAATACGCTCTAT.